These T cell receptor beta chains were read from a single sample in a study of vaccination and CD4 T cells after COVID-19. No antigen is known for these receptors. MiXCR was run by TCRdb on the PCR reads, yielding one entry per CDR3 protein. The repertoire has about 15,000 distinct CDR3 sequences, 47% of them found once; the top ten carry just over 20%. The material was CD4+ T cells from blood, cultured in vitro, obtained about 7 months after SARS-CoV-2 vaccination. These receptors all come from a human donor who had recovered from COVID-19. Both conserved end residues are part of each CDR3. Rows may omit the clone size; those that give it use once, few, many or a size class.

j_gene	abundance	v_gene	CDR3aa
TRBJ1-2	.	TRBV6-1	CASNKWGGTSSNYGYTF
TRBJ2-3	.	TRBV20-1	CSAKQAVDTQYF
TRBJ1-2	.	TRBV20-1	CSAPPHGQGIYGYTF
TRBJ1-2	.	TRBV27	CASSLHHQGGDGYTF
TRBJ2-3	few	TRBV7-2	CASSFVRVGDTQYF
TRBJ2-5	.	TRBV27	CASSSQGAQETQYF
TRBJ2-7	.	TRBV20-1	CSARNQRTGRNSYEQYF
TRBJ1-5	few	TRBV2	CASSVSSGFQPQHF
TRBJ1-1	.	TRBV20-1	CSASEPGGYTEAFF
TRBJ1-2	few	TRBV6-2/TRBV6-3	CASGESRGYTF
TRBJ2-5	few	TRBV27	CASSPGLAGVTAQYF
TRBJ2-7	.	TRBV27	CASSFMRSAAPREQYF
TRBJ2-3	.	TRBV7-9	CASSLTPGLAGPADTQYF
TRBJ1-1	.	TRBV10-1	CANEDRGIDTEAFF
TRBJ1-1	.	TRBV20-1	CSASRLSTEAFF
TRBJ2-3	.	TRBV20-1	CSASGPMDTQYF
TRBJ1-2	.	TRBV6-2/TRBV6-3	CASSSIQGNGYTF
TRBJ2-3	medium-sized	TRBV7-9	CASSPSTDTQYF
TRBJ2-7	few	TRBV20-1	CSARDVRTGGYEQYF
TRBJ2-3	.	TRBV20-1	CSGTSGNTDTQYF
TRBJ2-5	.	TRBV7-2	CASSPFGTEETQYF
TRBJ2-1	few	TRBV6-1	CASSGGYDYNEQFF
TRBJ2-7	.	TRBV29-1	CSAGRSSLEQYF
TRBJ2-5	few	TRBV7-3	CASSPSSAGARETQYF
TRBJ1-5	.	TRBV20-1	CSAGRGEQPQHF
TRBJ1-6	.	TRBV6-1	CASSRDSGSPLHF
TRBJ1-2	once	TRBV18	CASSPGQDSYGYTF
TRBJ2-5	few	TRBV28	CASSPSGRYQETQYF
TRBJ2-1	few	TRBV15	CATSRDGWGKGVSSYNEQFF
TRBJ2-5	.	TRBV7-3	CASSRTSTETQYF
TRBJ2-1	medium-sized	TRBV7-3	CASSLRTSGVYNEQFF
TRBJ1-2	few	TRBV7-9	CASSRGRQSLYGYTF
TRBJ2-5	medium-sized	TRBV19	CASRGRSPETQYF
TRBJ2-7	.	TRBV7-2	CASSLIQDSYEQYF
TRBJ2-4	few	TRBV20-1	CSARLAGGGTIQYF
TRBJ2-3	once	TRBV20-1	CSARPSITGITDTQYF
TRBJ1-2	once	TRBV10-3	CAISDRGDTYGYTF
TRBJ2-2	.	TRBV7-9	CASSDPLDTGELFF
TRBJ2-7	.	TRBV6-1	CASRTGTGTYEQYF
TRBJ1-2	.	TRBV7-8	CASSLGVGTGSYGYTF
TRBJ2-1	.	TRBV7-3	CASSFGNYLEQFF
TRBJ2-5	.	TRBV7-2	CASSTGTEGGAETQYF
TRBJ2-1	.	TRBV7-2	CASSPQTLLRAPHEQFF
TRBJ1-2	few	TRBV20-1	CSARGGKESYGYTF
TRBJ2-1	.	TRBV20-1	CSARDNSGRAYNEQFF
TRBJ1-2	.	TRBV7-2	CASSPDSFYGYTF
TRBJ1-1	few	TRBV7-3	CASSDTGTMSTEAFF
TRBJ1-1	.	TRBV19	CASSWASGYTEAFF
TRBJ2-1	.	TRBV2	CASSALNEQFF
TRBJ1-1	.	TRBV11-3	CASTAGTGEAFF
TRBJ1-2	.	TRBV6-1	CASREGIANYGYTF
TRBJ2-3	.	TRBV6-1	CASTELGTPTDTQYF
TRBJ2-5	.	TRBV7-2	CASSPGLPATQYF